Listed below are T cell receptor beta chains from one sample, sequenced in a study of cytomegalovirus exposure and HLA in healthy donors. Method: immunoSEQ multiplex PCR; TCRdb's copy keeps in-frame clones and lacks some. The top ten hold 4.5% of the sample, which has roughly 180,000 clones, roughly 80% seen once. Sequenced material: PBMCs. These receptors were taken from a woman aged 45-65 years in good health and CMV-seropositive. The CDR3 runs from the conserved cysteine through the conserved F or W. A D gene is named only where the DNA matches it firmly. Part of the rows lack a size; the others show once, few, many or a class for expanded clones.

size	V	D	length	J	CDR3	DNA
.	TRBV6-6	.	15	TRBJ2-1	CASSYRAETRGEQFF	TGTGCCAGCAGTTACCGCGCTGAGACTAGAGGTGAGCAGTTCTTC
.	TRBV18	.	14	TRBJ1-2	CASSPPQGNYGYTF	TGTGCCAGCTCACCACCGCAGGGGAACTATGGCTACACCTTC
.	TRBV10-3	TRBD2	14	TRBJ2-2	CAVGLAGGTGELFF	TGTGCCGTCGGACTAGCGGGAGGCACCGGGGAGCTGTTTTTT
.	TRBV29-1	.	14	TRBJ1-2	CSVFTGTGDYGYTF	TGCAGCGTTTTTACCGGGACGGGGGACTATGGCTACACCTTC
.	TRBV5-4	TRBD2	16	TRBJ2-7	CASSLGTSGGAGEQYF	TGTGCCAGCAGCCTAGGGACTAGCGGGGGGGCGGGGGAGCAGTACTTC
.	TRBV7-9	TRBD1	14	TRBJ2-3	CASSPGQGADTQYF	TGTGCCAGCAGCCCGGGACAGGGGGCAGATACGCAGTATTTT
.	TRBV7-3	.	13	TRBJ1-1	CASSSGPEAEAFF	TGTGCCAGCAGCTCCGGCCCGGAGGCTGAAGCTTTCTTT
.	TRBV18	TRBD1	14	TRBJ1-2	CASSPTGGVYGYTF	TGTGCCAGCTCGCCGACAGGGGGCGTCTATGGCTACACCTTC
.	TRBV7-2	.	14	TRBJ2-1	CASSPSAGGNEQFF	TGTGCCAGCAGCCCCTCGGCCGGGGGCAATGAGCAGTTCTTC
.	TRBV2	.	13	TRBJ1-1	CALLGEEGTEAFF	TGTGCCCTTCTCGGAGAGGAAGGCACTGAAGCTTTCTTT
.	TRBV11-2	.	13	TRBJ2-7	CASSPRQVGEQYF	TGTGCCAGCAGCCCGAGACAGGTTGGGGAGCAGTACTTC
.	TRBV7-2	.	13	TRBJ1-2	CATSQGRREGYTF	TGTGCCACTTCCCAGGGCAGGAGGGAGGGCTACACCTTC
few	TRBV7-2	.	15	TRBJ2-7	CASSSDAGPPYEQYF	TGTGCCAGCAGCTCTGACGCGGGACCTCCCTACGAGCAGTACTTC
.	TRBV19	.	12	TRBJ2-5	CASSEGQETQYF	TGTGCCTCGTCGGAGGGGCAAGAGACCCAGTACTTC
few	TRBV30	TRBD1	12	TRBJ2-1	CAWSFTGGEQFF	TGTGCCTGGAGTTTTACAGGGGGTGAGCAGTTCTTC
.	TRBV27	.	16	TRBJ1-2	CASSPRGGSSLYGYTF	TGTGCCAGCAGTCCCCGGGGGGGCAGCTCTCTCTATGGCTACACCTTC
.	TRBV4-3	TRBD1	16	TRBJ2-7	CASSPSTGVASYEQYF	TGCGCCAGCAGCCCGTCTACAGGGGTCGCTTCCTACGAGCAGTACTTC
.	TRBV7-8	.	17	TRBJ2-7	CASSLSWASAGTYEQYF	TGTGCCAGCAGCTTATCTTGGGCATCGGCGGGTACCTACGAGCAGTACTTC
.	TRBV27	TRBD1	17	TRBJ2-3	CASSSRPGQGITDTQYF	TGTGCCAGCAGTTCGCGTCCGGGACAGGGGATCACAGATACGCAGTATTTT
.	TRBV18	.	16	TRBJ1-1	CASSPTGGGSGTEAFF	TGTGCCAGCTCACCCACGGGGGGGGGCTCCGGCACTGAAGCTTTCTTT
.	TRBV5-4	TRBD1	15	TRBJ1-2	CASSLGDRDNYGYTF	TGTGCCAGCAGCTTGGGGGACAGGGATAACTATGGCTACACCTTC
.	TRBV5-1	TRBD1	14	TRBJ2-1	CASSFTGGYNEQFF	TGCGCCAGCAGCTTTACAGGGGGGTACAATGAGCAGTTCTTC
.	TRBV6-1	.	18	TRBJ1-2	CASSEPGYLGRANYGYTF	TGTGCCAGCAGTGAACCGGGCTACCTCGGGAGGGCTAACTATGGCTACACCTTC
.	TRBV30	TRBD1	13	TRBJ1-1	CAWSRQGNTEAFF	TGTGCCTGGAGTCGACAGGGGAACACTGAAGCTTTCTTT
.	TRBV5-1	TRBD2	16	TRBJ2-3	CASSLGRGGSTDTQYF	TGCGCCAGCAGCTTGGGAAGGGGAGGGAGCACAGATACGCAGTATTTT
.	TRBV5-8	.	16	TRBJ2-6	CATAGTPRSGANVLTF	TGTGCCACCGCCGGGACTCCTCGGTCTGGGGCCAACGTCCTGACTTTC
once	TRBV7-8	.	12	TRBJ1-1	CASSLSVTKAFF	TGTGCCAGCAGCTTGTCGGTGACTAAAGCTTTCTTT
.	TRBV11-1	.	16	TRBJ2-1	CASSYRLTQMANEQFF	TGTGCCAGCAGCTATCGACTCACCCAGATGGCCAATGAGCAGTTCTTC
.	TRBV27	TRBD2	17	TRBJ2-7	CASTPGLGLRGAYEQYF	TGTGCCAGCACCCCGGGACTAGGATTAAGAGGGGCCTACGAGCAGTACTTC
.	TRBV27	.	14	TRBJ2-5	CASSSRQLQETQYF	TGTGCCAGCAGTTCCCGACAGCTCCAAGAGACCCAGTACTTC
.	TRBV14	.	16	TRBJ2-3	CASSQYSSPSTDTQYF	TGTGCCAGCAGCCAATATTCTAGTCCTAGCACAGATACGCAGTATTTT
.	TRBV5-4	.	14	TRBJ1-1	CASSLGQVNTEAFF	TGTGCCAGCAGCTTGGGACAGGTGAACACTGAAGCTTTCTTT
.	TRBV7-2	.	12	TRBJ1-3	CASSLQGNTIYF	TGTGCCAGCAGCTTACAGGGCAACACCATATATTTT
.	TRBV14	TRBD1	16	TRBJ1-1	CASSLFRQGSSGGAFF	TGTGCCAGCAGCCTCTTTCGACAGGGGAGTAGTGGAGGAGCTTTCTTT
.	TRBV4-2	TRBD2	19	TRBJ2-1	CASSPLGGGTPPINNEQFF	TGTGCCAGCAGCCCCTTGGGCGGGGGGACTCCACCCATAAACAATGAGCAGTTCTTC